The 28 T cell receptor beta chains below were found in one sample sequenced in a study of blood T cell repertoires in COVID-19. Generated by immunoSEQ multiplex PCR, the TCRdb table keeps only in-frame clones and is missing some. The sample records roughly 120,000 clones, roughly 90% being singletons. The sample consisted of peripheral blood. These receptors came from a woman aged 55-70 years with COVID-19, enrolled during active disease.

The chain recombines TRBV7-2 with TRBJ2-3, with unresolved D. Germline CDR1 is SGHTA and CDR2 is FQGNSA. Trimming cost V 4 bases and J 4 bases, with 12 bases left between them. This CDR3 spans 14 amino acids. The chain's CDR3 is CASSSRRSSDTQYF. CDR3 DNA sequence: TGTGCCAGCAGCTCCCGTCGAAGCTCAGATACGCAGTATTTT.

V is TRBV30 and J is TRBJ2-1; D is perhaps TRBD2 (7 bases). The germline V gene has CDR1 GTSNPN and CDR2 SVGIG (reference sequence). This CDR3 region has 13 residues. The V and J ends lost 0 bases and 15 bases respectively, with 18 bases between them. The CDR3 DNA follows: TGTGCCTGGAGTGTACTATTGGGGGGGGCCTGGTTCTTC. This translates into CAWSVLLGGAWFF.

V is TRBV9 and J is TRBJ2-7; maybe TRBD1 (5 bases). V was cut by 0 bases and J by 9 bases, with 13 bases left in between. Germline V lookup: CDR1 SGDLS, CDR2 YYNGEE. CDR3 size: 13 residues. The CDR3, as DNA: TGTGCCAGCAGCGTAGATCCCGATAGGGGGCAGTACTTC. It is translated as CASSVDPDRGQYF.

V is TRBV2 and J is TRBJ1-2, with 7 bases matching TRBD1. The V and J ends lost 6 bases and 6 bases, in that order; junction bases with no gene match: 7. Germline CDR1 SNHLY, CDR2 FYNNEI. CDR3 length equals 13 residues. Here the CDR3 reads CASRGQSAHGYTF. CDR3 DNA: TGTGCCAGCAGGGGACAGTCCGCTCATGGCTACACCTTC.

The chain has TRBV6-2 or TRBV6-3 and TRBJ1-2; 8 nucleotides match TRBD1. J lost 4 bases, V lost 4 bases, and 5 bases had no gene match. The length of the CDR3 is 14 residues. CDR1 MNHEY and CDR2 SVGEGT come from the germline V gene. The CDR3: CASSFRGRIYGYTF. In nucleotides, the CDR3 is TGTGCCAGCAGTTTCAGGGGGCGCATCTATGGCTACACCTTC.

The chain employs TRBV9 and TRBJ1-1, with a possible D match to TRBD1 (5 bases). CDR1 SGDLS and CDR2 YYNGEE come from the germline V gene. The CDR3 length is 14 residues. V shed 0 bases and J shed 1 base, with 7 bases lying between them. The CDR3 reads CASSVGGSNTEAFF. The CDR3 nucleotides read TGTGCCAGCAGCGTAGGGGGCTCGAACACTGAAGCTTTCTTT.

J is TRBJ2-5 and V is TRBV3-1 (or the pseudogene TRBV3-2), with a weak D call TRBD2 (6 bases). Germline V gives CDR1 LGHDT, CDR2 YNNKEL (reference sequence). CDR3 length: 15 amino acids. Trimming took 1 base from V and 5 from J, leaving 14 bases between them. In DNA, the CDR3 is TGTGCCAGCAGCCAAGGGGGGGTAAGGTCGGAGACCCAGTACTTC. Amino acid sequence: CASSQGGVRSETQYF.

In its sample, this clone was seen a few times. The chain uses TRBV7-9 and TRBJ1-6; D is uncertain. The CDR3 has 13 residues. V gave up 5 bases and J gave up 11 bases, with 13 bases separating them. Germline lookup yields CDR1 SEHNR and CDR2 FQNEAQ (reference sequence). The CDR3 DNA follows: TGTGCCAGCAGCCCAGGAACAGTCCCACCCCTCCACTTT. Its protein product is CASSPGTVPPLHF. Full variable domain (rest looked up from reference TRBV7-9 and TRBJ1-6): DTGVSQNPRHKITKRGQNVTFRCDPISEHNRLYWYRQTLGQGPEFLTYFQNEAQLEKSRLLSDRFSAERPKGSFSTLEIQRTEQGDSAMYLCASSPGTVPPLHFGNGTRLTVT.

In its sample, this clone was seen once. The chain combines TRBV7-2 with TRBJ1-4; TRBD1 matches 7 bases. The CDR3 has 15 amino acids. With 5 bases clipped from V and 4 bases from J, the junction kept 7 bases outside the gene matches. From germline, CDR1 is SGHTA and CDR2 FQGNSA. In DNA form, the CDR3 reads TGTGCCAGCAGCCCTAGTACAGGGGTTAATGAAAAACTGTTTTTT. Amino acid sequence: CASSPSTGVNEKLFF. The full variable domain, its missing parts supplied by reference TRBV7-2 and TRBJ1-4, is GAGVSQSPSNKVTEKGKDVELRCDPISGHTALYWYRQSLGQGLEFLIYFQGNSAPDKSGLPSDRFSAERTGGSVSTLTIQRTQQEDSAVYLCASSPSTGVNEKLFFGSGTQLSVL.

This chain uses TRBV7-6 with TRBJ1-3; 7 nucleotides agree with TRBD1. Germline CDR1 reads SGHVS; CDR2 reads FNYEAQ. Trimming at V came to 5 bases and at J to 0 bases, leaving 13 bases not matched to a gene. This CDR3 contains 18 residues. The CDR3 here is CASSPRDRDGFSGNTIYF. The DNA for the CDR3 is TGTGCCAGCAGCCCAAGAGACAGGGACGGATTCTCTGGAAACACCATATATTTT.

This clone was detected only once. The chain is built from TRBV5-6 and TRBJ1-1; tentatively, D is TRBD1 (6 bases). This CDR3 is 14 amino acids long. With 4 bases removed from V and 5 bases from J, the gap between germline ends came to 15 bases. Germline V gives CDR1 SGHDT, CDR2 YYEEEE. Here the CDR3 reads CASSPGLGGTEAFF. The CDR3 DNA follows: TGTGCCAGCAGCCCGGGGTTAGGGGGTACTGAAGCTTTCTTT.

V and J are TRBV11-2 and TRBJ1-2, with D tentatively TRBD1 (5 bases). Trimming stripped 1 base from V and 0 bases from J, with 9 bases between. The CDR3 is 15 amino acids. CDR1 SGHAT and CDR2 FQNNGV come from the germline V gene. CDR3 nucleotide sequence: TGTGCCAGCAGCTTAGGACAGACCCCTAACTATGGCTACACCTTC. Its protein product is CASSLGQTPNYGYTF.

The chain recombines TRBV7-3 with TRBJ2-2; TRBD2 matches at 8 bases. The germline V gene encodes CDR1 SGHTA and CDR2 FQGTGA. V was clipped by 4 bases and J by 1 base; unmatched bases: 5. This CDR3 is 16 amino acids long. The CDR3 loop is CASSSGLAGNTGELFF. CDR3 coding DNA: TGTGCCAGCAGCTCAGGACTAGCCGGGAACACCGGGGAGCTGTTTTTT.

The chain carries TRBV3-1 (or the pseudogene TRBV3-2) and TRBJ1-2; TRBD1 might be the D (5 bases). Germline CDR1 and CDR2: LGHDT and YNNKEL (reference sequence). V lost 0 bases to trimming and J lost 8 bases, with 13 bases between them. This CDR3 is 14 amino acids long. In DNA form, the CDR3 reads TGTGCCAGCAGCCAAGAATTCGGGGGTTCAGGCTACACCTTC. Translated, it gives CASSQEFGGSGYTF.

The J gene is TRBJ1-1, the V gene TRBV30, with D possibly being TRBD1 (6 bases). Germline V CDR1 and CDR2: GTSNPN, SVGIG (reference sequence). V was trimmed by 2 bases and J by 11 bases, leaving 18 bases between them. The CDR3 has 13 amino acids. The CDR3 is CAWSPPGALGAFF. The CDR3 DNA reads TGTGCCTGGAGTCCCCCAGGGGCCCTGGGTGCTTTCTTT.

This clone was seen once. The V gene is TRBV11-2, the J gene TRBJ2-1, with D uncertain. Per germline, CDR1 SGHAT and CDR2 FQNNGV. V lost 5 bases and J 3 bases, leaving 14 bases between the germline ends. This CDR3 is 15 amino acids long. CDR3 nucleotides: TGTGCCAGCAGCGGGTCGGGTCGAAGCTACAATGAGCAGTTCTTC. Protein: CASSGSGRSYNEQFF.

J is TRBJ1-4 and V is TRBV4-3; D perhaps matches TRBD1 (6 bases). The CDR3 totals 13 residues. The germline gives CDR1 LGHNA, CDR2 YSLEER. With 3 bases removed from V and 5 bases from J, the gap between germline ends came to 7 bases. CDR3 amino acids: CASSQGANEKLFF. For the CDR3, the DNA is TGCGCCAGCAGCCAGGGGGCGAATGAAAAACTGTTTTTT.

V is TRBV4-3 and J is TRBJ1-4, with 8 positions matching TRBD1. Germline CDR1 is LGHNA and CDR2 is YSLEER. This CDR3 region has 15 residues. V lost 2 bases, J lost 5 bases, and 4 bases stayed unmatched. In nucleotides, the CDR3 is TGCGCCAGCAGCCAATGGACAGGGAAAAATGAAAAACTGTTTTTT. Translating gives CASSQWTGKNEKLFF.

V usage is TRBV2 and J usage is TRBJ2-1; TRBD2 matches 15 bases. J was trimmed by 0 bases and V by 3 bases; bases with no gene match: 15. Germline V gene sequence: CDR1 SNHLY, CDR2 FYNNEI. The CDR3 is 22 residues long. DNA of the CDR3: TGTGCCAGCAGTGACCGAGCCCCCCTGGGACTAGCGGGGGGTCCCTCCTACAATGAGCAGTTCTTC. Translating gives CASSDRAPLGLAGGPSYNEQFF.

The chain carries TRBV10-3 and TRBJ2-3; TRBD1 aligns across 9 bases. V shed 8 bases and J 7 bases; nucleotides not matched to a gene: 19. CDR3 length: 17 amino acids. The germline gives CDR1 ENHRY, CDR2 SYGVKD. The CDR3 region is CAIGDRVGHTLIHTQYF. Here the CDR3 DNA reads TGTGCCATCGGGGACAGGGTCGGCCACACGCTCATTCATACGCAGTATTTT.

The gene calls are TRBV9 and TRBJ2-1; 12 positions match TRBD2. CDR3 length: 15 amino acids. Germline V lookup: CDR1 SGDLS, CDR2 YYNGEE. Unmatched junction bases numbered 7, after V lost 3 bases and J lost 9 bases. This chain's CDR3 is CASSETSGGRGEQFF. CDR3 in DNA: TGTGCCAGCAGCGAGACTAGCGGGGGACGTGGTGAGCAGTTCTTC.

The CDR3: CASGGNYGYTF. The CDR3 DNA reads as TGTGCCAGCGGAGGTAACTATGGCTACACCTTC. The chain has TRBV2 and TRBJ1-2; D is ambiguous. V was clipped by 8 bases and J by 1 base, with 5 bases between them. The CDR3 contains 11 residues. The germline V gene has CDR1 SNHLY and CDR2 FYNNEI. Together with reference TRBV2 and TRBJ1-2, the CDR3 gives the full variable domain: EPEVTQTPSHQVTQMGQEVILRCVPISNHLYFYWYRQILGQKVEFLVSFYNNEISEKSEIFDDQFSVERPDGSNFTLKIRSTKLEDSAMYFCASGGNYGYTFGSGTRLTVV.

V gene TRBV9 combines with J gene TRBJ2-1, with TRBD2 matching over 9 bases. V was clipped by 0 bases and J by 9 bases; unmatched bases: 7. There are 15 residues in the CDR3. From germline, CDR1 is SGDLS and CDR2 YYNGEE. DNA for the CDR3: TGTGCCAGCAGCGTAGCGCAGCGGGGGGTATCTGAGCAGTTCTTC. Protein product: CASSVAQRGVSEQFF.

This clone appeared once. The chain is built from TRBV5-6 and TRBJ2-7, with 8 bases lining up with TRBD1. Germline CDR1 and CDR2: SGHDT and YYEEEE. The CDR3 loop spans 14 amino acids. J lost 4 bases, V lost 4 bases, and 7 bases had no gene match. CDR3 sequence reads: CASSHGQGVYEQYF. DNA for the CDR3: TGTGCCAGCAGCCACGGACAGGGAGTATACGAGCAGTACTTC.

The CDR3 loop reads CASSQPRADTLAAFF. CDR3 bases: TGTGCCAGCAGCCAGCCCAGAGCAGATACCCTAGCAGCTTTCTTT. The chain employs TRBV4-2 and TRBJ1-1; no reliable D call. The CDR3 has 15 amino acids. Trimming shortened V by 3 bases and J by 10 bases, and 21 bases separated the two germline ends. Germline lookup yields CDR1 LGHNA and CDR2 YNFKEQ.

The genes are TRBV6-5 and TRBJ2-3; D uncertain. Germline values: CDR1 MNHEY, CDR2 SVGAGI. The V end was cut by 6 bases, the J end by 0 bases, with 10 bases between. The CDR3 runs to 14 residues. This CDR3 is CASSRGSSTDTQYF. The CDR3 DNA reads as TGTGCCAGCAGCCGAGGATCTAGCACAGATACGCAGTATTTT.

This clone was counted a few times. The chain joins TRBV2 to TRBJ1-1; no firm D call. In germline, CDR1 is SNHLY, CDR2 FYNNEI. The CDR3 sequence is 13 residues long. Trimming cost V 6 bases and J 0 bases, with 8 bases left between them. The CDR3 protein is CASRQYMNTEAFF. CDR3 DNA sequence: TGTGCCAGCAGACAGTACATGAACACTGAAGCTTTCTTT.

This clone was detected once. This rearrangement joins TRBV3-1 (or the pseudogene TRBV3-2) to TRBJ2-7; 9 bases fit TRBD1. Trimming cost V 5 bases and J 5 bases; bases outside gene matches: 4. The germline V gene encodes CDR1 LGHDT and CDR2 YNNKEL (reference sequence). The CDR3 is 13 residues long. The CDR3 bases are TGTGCCAGCAGCAGGGACAGGGTAAACGAGCAGTACTTC. This gives the protein CASSRDRVNEQYF.